The sequence of this T cell receptor (beta chain) was determined in a study of CD4 and CD8 cells across lung adenocarcinoma regions. Via MiXCR, TCRdb re-called the PCR reads, giving one row per CDR3 protein. Of just over 20,000 distinct CDR3 sequences listed, less than 70% were seen once; the top ten hold about 22%. Germline-derived CDR1 and CDR2 are MNHEY and SMNVEV (reference sequence). CDR3 size: 11 residues. Only a few counts were recorded for this clonotype. At one end, the junction sequence differs from germline, possibly due to a read error. Localized lung adenocarcinoma, a non-small cell lung cancer, affected the donors.

This receptor was identified in a female donor with lung adenocarcinoma. The CD4 and CD8 labels of this study may be unreliable. The sequencing sample was made of CD8+ T cells from the center of a lung tumor. The chain combines TRBV27 with TRBJ2-5; a possible D gene is TRBD2 (5 bases). The CDR3: CGSGDQETQYF. The CDR3 coding sequence is TGTGGCAGCGGTGACCAAGAGACGCAGTACTTC.